A single sample gave rise to the 6 T cell receptor beta chains below, sequenced in a study of CD8 T cells in Susac syndrome. Random-hexamer reverse transcription was applied to roughly 0.5 to 1 ug RNA. In TCRdb, the immunoSEQ multiplex PCR reads were re-called with MiXCR into one record per CDR3 protein. Found here are around 180,000 distinct CDR3 sequences, around 95% of them singletons; the top ten hold 0.093%. Sequences were obtained from CD4+ T cells from PBMCs. These receptors were taken from a human donor with multiple sclerosis.

The chain couples TRBV7-9 to TRBJ2-1; 11 bases map to TRBD2. Germline assignment: CDR1 SEHNR and CDR2 FQNEAQ (reference sequence). The CDR3 has 16 residues. Trimming removed 5 bases from V and 3 bases from J; junction bases left unmatched: 6. The CDR3 coding sequence is TGTGCCAGCAGCCCACGACTAGCGGGGAACTACAATGAGCAGTTCTTC. This codes for CASSPRLAGNYNEQFF.

V gene TRBV20-1 combines with J gene TRBJ2-1, with unresolved D. Germline values: CDR1 DFQATT, CDR2 SNEGSKA (reference sequence). This CDR3 is 12 amino acids long. Trimming pared 3 bases from V and 5 bases from J, leaving 8 bases between. The CDR3 sequence is CSASVRDNEQFF. The CDR3, as DNA: TGCAGTGCTAGTGTACGGGACAATGAGCAGTTCTTC.

This rearrangement joins TRBV5-4 to TRBJ2-5; 12 bases are shared with TRBD2. The CDR3 runs to 17 residues. CDR1 and CDR2 from the germline V gene are SGHNT and YYREEE (reference sequence). Unmatched junction bases numbered 11, after V lost 3 bases and J lost 5 bases. The CDR3 region is CASSSEPTSGGRETQYF. The CDR3 region has the DNA TGTGCCAGCAGCTCGGAACCGACTAGCGGGGGTCGGGAGACCCAGTACTTC.

This chain links TRBV7-2 with TRBJ2-7; 9 positions match TRBD1. After removal of 7 bases from V and 2 bases from J, the junction contained 15 bases not matched to a gene. The CDR3 runs to 17 residues. Germline CDR1 is SGHTA and CDR2 is FQGNSA. The CDR3 bases are TGTGCCAGCACCTCGGACAGGGGAAGGCTACTCCCCTACGAGCAGTACTTC. This sequence encodes CASTSDRGRLLPYEQYF.

The chain recombines TRBV28 with TRBJ2-3; TRBD2 aligns across 7 bases. CDR3 length: 14 amino acids. V was pared by 3 bases and J by 3 bases, with 3 bases of the junction left unmatched. CDR1 MDHEN and CDR2 SYDVKM come from the germline V gene. In nucleotides, the CDR3 is TGTGCCAGCAGTTTTGCTAGCGGAACAGATACGCAGTATTTT. Amino acid sequence: CASSFASGTDTQYF.

Written as DNA, the CDR3 is TGCGCCAGCAGCCCAAGGACTACCCAGACCCAGTACTTC. Translation gives CASSPRTTQTQYF. The genes are TRBV5-1 and TRBJ2-5, with a possible D match to TRBD2 (6 bases). The germline gives CDR1 SGHRS, CDR2 YFSETQ. Trimming took 4 bases from V and 6 from J, leaving 13 bases between them. The CDR3 consists of 13 residues.